Presented here are 2 T cell receptor beta chains from one specimen sequenced in a study of control samples from healthy donors and cancer patients. The assay was immunoSEQ multiplex PCR, and TCRdb's table has in-frame clones only and misses some. The repertoire consists of approximately 150,000 clones, with roughly nine tenths occurring once and the leading ten covering 0.68%. The sample taken for sequencing was blood. Receptor source: a woman under 40 in good health.

J is TRBJ2-3 and V is TRBV2; TRBD2 might be the D (6 bases). Germline CDR1 is SNHLY and CDR2 is FYNNEI. V was pared by 6 bases and J by 2 bases, with 15 bases between. The CDR3 extends over 15 amino acids. CDR3 DNA: TGTGCCAGCAGCGGTGAGGGAGGAAACACAGATACGCAGTATTTT. It translates to CASSGEGGNTDTQYF.

The chain recombines TRBV20-1 with TRBJ1-1; D remains ambiguous. There are 13 residues in the CDR3. Trimming shortened V by 3 bases and J by 4 bases, and 12 bases separated the two germline ends. CDR1 is DFQATT, CDR2 SNEGSKA, per germline (reference sequence). The DNA for the CDR3 is TGCAGTGCTAGTTTTGGAGGGTTCACTGAAGCTTTCTTT. It encodes CSASFGGFTEAFF.